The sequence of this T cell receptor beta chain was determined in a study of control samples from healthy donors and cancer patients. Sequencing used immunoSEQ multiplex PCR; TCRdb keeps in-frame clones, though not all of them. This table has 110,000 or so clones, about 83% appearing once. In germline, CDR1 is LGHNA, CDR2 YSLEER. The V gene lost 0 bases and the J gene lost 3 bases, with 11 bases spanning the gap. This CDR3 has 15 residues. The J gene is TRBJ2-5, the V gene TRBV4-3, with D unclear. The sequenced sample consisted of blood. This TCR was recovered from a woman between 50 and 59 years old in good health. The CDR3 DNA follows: TGCGCCAGCAGCCAAGACGGAAATCGCGAAGAGACCCAGTACTTC. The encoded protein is CASSQDGNREETQYF.